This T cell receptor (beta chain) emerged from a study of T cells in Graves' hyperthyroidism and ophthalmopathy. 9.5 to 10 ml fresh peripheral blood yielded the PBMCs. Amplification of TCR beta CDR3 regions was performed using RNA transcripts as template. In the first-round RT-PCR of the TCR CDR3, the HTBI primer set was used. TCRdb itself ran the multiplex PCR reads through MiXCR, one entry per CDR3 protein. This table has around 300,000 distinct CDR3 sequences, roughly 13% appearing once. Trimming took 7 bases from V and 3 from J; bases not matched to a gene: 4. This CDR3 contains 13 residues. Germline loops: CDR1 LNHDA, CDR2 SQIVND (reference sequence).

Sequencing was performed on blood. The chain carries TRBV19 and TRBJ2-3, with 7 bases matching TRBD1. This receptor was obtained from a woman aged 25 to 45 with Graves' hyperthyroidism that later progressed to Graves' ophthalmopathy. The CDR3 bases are TGTGCCAGTAAGAGACAGGGTACAGATACGCAGTATTTT. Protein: CASKRQGTDTQYF.